This T cell receptor beta chain was captured by sequencing in a study of siplizumab effects on memory and regulatory T cells. On this clone: Its target is unknown.

Using immunoSEQ multiplex PCR, the repertoire was profiled, and TCRdb retains in-frame clones only, with some absent. This repertoire shows over 100,000 clones, just over 90% found once; its top ten account for 0.75%. CDR3 length: 13 residues. Looked up from germline, CDR1 is LNHDA and CDR2 is SQIVND (reference sequence). The V gene lost 6 bases and the J gene lost 1 base, with 8 bases spanning the gap. Study outcomes and limitations: An assignable naive or memory phenotype was lacking in roughly 75-95% of proliferating CD4+ or CD8+ clones. Siplizumab caused a significant drop in alloreactive sequences traceable to unstimulated CD4+ memory cells. Proliferating Tregs from siplizumab cultures lacked functional confirmation of suppression.

V usage is TRBV19 and J usage is TRBJ2-3, with D possibly being TRBD1 (6 bases). The sequence came from a human donor in good health. The specimen sequenced was Tregs sorted from blood. For the CDR3, the DNA is TGTGCCAGTAGGCCAGGGGGCACAGATACGCAGTATTTT. It yields the protein CASRPGGTDTQYF.